A selection of T cell receptor beta chains follows, all from one sample in a study of cytomegalovirus exposure and HLA in healthy donors. Data came from immunoSEQ multiplex PCR; TCRdb stores just in-frame clones and leaves some out. Seen here are approximately 95,000 clones, around 75% observed once, and the top ten hold about a tenth. Sequencing used PBMCs. The receptor source for this set is a man aged 18 to 35 in good health and CMV-seropositive. Each CDR3 is given with its conserved first and last residue.

j_call: TRBJ2-4
v_call: TRBV5-4
cdr3_aa: CASSPQGLAKNIQYF

j_call: TRBJ2-7
v_call: TRBV19
cdr3_aa: CASSIAMDSAYEQYF

j_call: TRBJ2-2
v_call: TRBV27
cdr3_aa: CASSSGGRTTGELFF

j_call: TRBJ1-5
v_call: TRBV18
cdr3_aa: CASSPGPPLRSGQPQHF

j_call: TRBJ1-2
v_call: TRBV30
cdr3_aa: CAWSVSRTNYGYTF

j_call: TRBJ2-7
v_call: TRBV7-2
cdr3_aa: CASSLDGTGTYEQYF

j_call: TRBJ1-2
v_call: TRBV5-6
cdr3_aa: CASSPRQTGAFWGYTF

j_call: TRBJ1-4
v_call: TRBV2
cdr3_aa: CASRQGEEKLFF

j_call: TRBJ1-1
v_call: TRBV19
cdr3_aa: CASSTGGNTEAFF

j_call: TRBJ2-5
v_call: TRBV6-1
cdr3_aa: CASGRRGGVETQYF

j_call: TRBJ2-5
v_call: TRBV6-5
cdr3_aa: CASRSINQGRETQYF

j_call: TRBJ1-1
v_call: TRBV7-6
cdr3_aa: CASSLRWQGNTEAFF

j_call: TRBJ1-2
v_call: TRBV13
cdr3_aa: CASSLATQGVRSYGYTF

j_call: TRBJ1-2
v_call: TRBV6-6
cdr3_aa: CASSYSSLSHGYTF

j_call: TRBJ2-1
v_call: TRBV5-1
cdr3_aa: CASSLWAGGGNNEQFF

j_call: TRBJ1-6
v_call: TRBV6-5
cdr3_aa: CASSYSGHFNSPLHF

j_call: TRBJ2-3
v_call: TRBV4-2
cdr3_aa: CASSQGASGVVTDTQYF

j_call: TRBJ1-1
v_call: TRBV6-6
cdr3_aa: CASRATTGPNTEAFF

j_call: TRBJ2-7
v_call: TRBV7-9
cdr3_aa: CASSQGGYEQYF

j_call: TRBJ2-7
v_call: TRBV7-6
cdr3_aa: CASSLIPGQTYEQYF

j_call: TRBJ1-1
v_call: TRBV6-5
cdr3_aa: CASSRQGVMNTEAFF

j_call: TRBJ1-2
v_call: TRBV28
cdr3_aa: CASSPLGEGANYGYTF

j_call: TRBJ2-5
v_call: TRBV18
cdr3_aa: CASSPPAETQYF

j_call: TRBJ2-3
v_call: TRBV7-9
cdr3_aa: CASSSGQSPTDTQYF

j_call: TRBJ1-5
v_call: TRBV19
cdr3_aa: CASRRRGLSNQPQHF

j_call: TRBJ2-3
v_call: TRBV15
cdr3_aa: CATSLGQGSAGLVTDTQYF

j_call: TRBJ1-4
v_call: TRBV6-5
cdr3_aa: CASRANQGAGEKLFF

j_call: TRBJ1-2
v_call: TRBV28
cdr3_aa: CASSTEVYGYTF

j_call: TRBJ1-1
v_call: TRBV27
cdr3_aa: CASCPGTGVLNTEAFF

j_call: NA
v_call: TRBV5-6
cdr3_aa: CASSFGRGILGSYEQYF

j_call: TRBJ2-2
v_call: TRBV5-1
cdr3_aa: CASSARTGNRNTGELFF

j_call: TRBJ2-7
v_call: TRBV5-1
cdr3_aa: CASSLQTTTGTYEQYF

j_call: TRBJ2-1
v_call: TRBV5-1
cdr3_aa: CASSGTGFNEQFF

j_call: TRBJ1-5
v_call: TRBV27
cdr3_aa: CASSPGGGVQPQHF